This is a list of T cell receptor beta chains from one sample in a study of blood T cell repertoires in COVID-19. TCRdb's copy holds only in-frame clones and misses some; the assay was immunoSEQ multiplex PCR. The profile shows under 200,000 clones, approximately 85% of them singletons. Sequencing was done on a sample of peripheral blood. The source of these receptors is a man between 60 and 75 years old who had recovered from COVID-19. CDR3s include the opening cysteine and the closing phenylalanine or tryptophan.

V gene	J gene	CDR3 protein
TRBV10-3	TRBJ1-5	CAISADRVPNQPQHF
TRBV7-3	TRBJ2-3	CASSLLAGSTDTQYF
TRBV27	TRBJ2-7	CASRRGGAGSYEQYF
TRBV7-9	TRBJ1-2	CASSYGQLANYGYTF
TRBV28	TRBJ2-7	CASSLLSGASYEQYF
TRBV4-3	TRBJ2-2	CASSQEQTGELFF
TRBV5-6	TRBJ2-7	CASRRLETGSEQYF
TRBV5-1	TRBJ1-3	CASSLGDRGGGNTIYF
TRBV5-4	TRBJ2-7	CASSATSGGPYEQYF
TRBV3-1/TRBV3-2	TRBJ2-7	CASSQRGYYEQYF
TRBV19	TRBJ2-2	CASSQGKSTGELFF
TRBV18	TRBJ2-1	CASSPPGLAEYNEQFF
TRBV5-1	TRBJ2-1	CASSLESRVYNEQFF
TRBV6-5	TRBJ1-2	CASHQGGGYTF
TRBV5-6	TRBJ1-6	CASSLGQPRGGSPLHF
TRBV6-2/TRBV6-3	TRBJ2-2	CASSPKLAANTGELFF
TRBV3-1/TRBV3-2	TRBJ2-1	CASSAPGSGGNNNEQFF
TRBV20-1	TRBJ2-5	CSAREDRGKYF
TRBV5-1	TRBJ1-1	CASSAGAGSKTEAFF
TRBV19	TRBJ2-7	CASSMGRATNEQYF
TRBV25-1	TRBJ1-1	CASSLRPGGHTEAFF
TRBV7-9	TRBJ1-4	CASSLLQGVEKLFF
TRBV7-8	TRBJ2-2	CASSSGGPYTGELFF
TRBV15	TRBJ2-1	CATSRRAPGQGYNEQFF
TRBV30	TRBJ2-3	CAWSVAGARTDTQYF
TRBV30	TRBJ1-2	CAWSVQGDGGYTF
TRBV4-2	TRBJ2-3	CASSTSGAQDTQYF
TRBV10-3	TRBJ2-7	CAISRDRATYEQYF
TRBV6-1	TRBJ1-1	CASSFTGTEAFF
TRBV6-1	TRBJ1-6	CASSESWSTPLHF
TRBV27	TRBJ2-2	CASRLRVGETTGELFF
TRBV4-2	TRBJ2-3	CASSQGGPESTDTQYF
TRBV6-5	TRBJ2-7	CASIRTGVSYEQYF
TRBV7-2	TRBJ2-5	CASSLVRSGTQYF
TRBV30	TRBJ1-6	CAWSVRVSGSPLHF
TRBV24-1	TRBJ2-3	CATEGGGLSDTQYF
TRBV7-8	TRBJ1-5	CASNREGVRDNQPQHF
TRBV7-3	TRBJ1-1	CASSSPERNTEAFF
TRBV7-2	TRBJ1-4	CASSSRTGGEKLFF
TRBV4-1	TRBJ2-5	CASSNLAGGASETQYF
TRBV9	TRBJ2-5	CASSPGLADEETQYF
TRBV10-3	TRBJ2-2	CATRGGTVNTGELFF
TRBV6-5	TRBJ2-5	CASSSLGQGGETQYF
TRBV6-5	TRBJ1-6	CASSYAGRNSPLHF
TRBV9	TRBJ1-5	CASSVGGGAQPQHF
TRBV15	TRBJ2-1	CATSRDLSRWDEQFF
TRBV27	TRBJ2-2	CASSTGRTGELFF
TRBV4-2	TRBJ1-1	CASSQVTANTEAFF
TRBV6-6	TRBJ1-1	CASIPKGGNTEAFF
TRBV7-6	TRBJ2-2	CASSLVGINTGELFF
TRBV6-6	TRBJ1-6	CASNLQGGNSPLHF
TRBV9	TRBJ1-1	CASSVVPGGSVNTEAFF
TRBV7-2	TRBJ1-5	CASSSPGTGYGQPQHF